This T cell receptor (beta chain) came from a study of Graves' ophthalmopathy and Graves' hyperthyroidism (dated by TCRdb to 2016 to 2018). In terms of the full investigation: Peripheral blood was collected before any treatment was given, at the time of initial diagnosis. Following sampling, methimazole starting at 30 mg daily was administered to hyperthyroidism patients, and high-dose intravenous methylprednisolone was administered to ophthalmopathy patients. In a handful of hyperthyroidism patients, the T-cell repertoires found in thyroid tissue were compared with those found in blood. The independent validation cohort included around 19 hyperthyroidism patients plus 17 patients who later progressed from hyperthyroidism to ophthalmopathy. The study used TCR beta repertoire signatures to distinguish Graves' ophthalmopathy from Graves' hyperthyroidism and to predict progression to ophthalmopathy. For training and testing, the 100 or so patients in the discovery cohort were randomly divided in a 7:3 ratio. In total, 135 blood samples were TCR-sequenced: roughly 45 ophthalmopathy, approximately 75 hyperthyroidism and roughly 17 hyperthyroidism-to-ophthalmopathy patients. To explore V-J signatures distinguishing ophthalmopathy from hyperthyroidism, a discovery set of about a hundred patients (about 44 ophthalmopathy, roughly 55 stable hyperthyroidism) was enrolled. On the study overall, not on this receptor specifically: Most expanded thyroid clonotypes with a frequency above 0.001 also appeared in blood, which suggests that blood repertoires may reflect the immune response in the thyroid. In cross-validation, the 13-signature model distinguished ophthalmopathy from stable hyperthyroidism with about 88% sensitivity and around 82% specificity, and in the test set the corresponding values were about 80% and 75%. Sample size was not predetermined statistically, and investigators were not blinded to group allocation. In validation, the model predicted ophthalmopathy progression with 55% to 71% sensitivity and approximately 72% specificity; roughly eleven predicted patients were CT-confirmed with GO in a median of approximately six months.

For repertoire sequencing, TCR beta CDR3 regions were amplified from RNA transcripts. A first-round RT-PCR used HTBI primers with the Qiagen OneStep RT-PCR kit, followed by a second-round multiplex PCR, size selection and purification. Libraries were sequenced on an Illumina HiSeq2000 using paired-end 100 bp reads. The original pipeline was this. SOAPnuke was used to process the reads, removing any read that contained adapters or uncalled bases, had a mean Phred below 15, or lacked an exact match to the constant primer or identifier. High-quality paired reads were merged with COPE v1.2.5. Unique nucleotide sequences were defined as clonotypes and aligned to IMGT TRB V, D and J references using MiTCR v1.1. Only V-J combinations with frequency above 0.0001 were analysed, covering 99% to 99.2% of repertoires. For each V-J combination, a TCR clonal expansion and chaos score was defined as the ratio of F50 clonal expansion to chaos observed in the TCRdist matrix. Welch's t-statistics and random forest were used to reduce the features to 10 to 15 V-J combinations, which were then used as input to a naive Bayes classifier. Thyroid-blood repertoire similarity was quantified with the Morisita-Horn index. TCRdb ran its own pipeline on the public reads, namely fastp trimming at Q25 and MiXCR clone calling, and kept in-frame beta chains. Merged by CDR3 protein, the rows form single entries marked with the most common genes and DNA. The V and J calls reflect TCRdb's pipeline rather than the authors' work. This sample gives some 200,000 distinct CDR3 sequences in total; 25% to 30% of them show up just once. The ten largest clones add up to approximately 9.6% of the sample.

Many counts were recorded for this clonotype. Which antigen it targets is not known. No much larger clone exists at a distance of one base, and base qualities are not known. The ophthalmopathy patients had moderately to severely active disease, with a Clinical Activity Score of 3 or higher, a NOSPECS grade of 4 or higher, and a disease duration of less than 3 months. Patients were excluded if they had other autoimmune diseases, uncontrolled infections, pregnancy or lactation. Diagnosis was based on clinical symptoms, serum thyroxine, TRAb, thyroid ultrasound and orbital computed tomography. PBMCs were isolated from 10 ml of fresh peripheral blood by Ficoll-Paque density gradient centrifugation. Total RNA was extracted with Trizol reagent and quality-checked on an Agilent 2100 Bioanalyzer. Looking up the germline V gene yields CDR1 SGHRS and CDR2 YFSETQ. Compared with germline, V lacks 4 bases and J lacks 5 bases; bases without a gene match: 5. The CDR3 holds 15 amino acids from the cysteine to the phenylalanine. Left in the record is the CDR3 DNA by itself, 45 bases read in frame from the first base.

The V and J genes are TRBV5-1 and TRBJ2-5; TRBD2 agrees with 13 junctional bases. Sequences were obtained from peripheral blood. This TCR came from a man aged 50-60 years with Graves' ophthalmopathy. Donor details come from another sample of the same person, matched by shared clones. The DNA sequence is TGCGCCAGCAGCACTAGCGGGAGGGCATTCGAGACCCAGTACTTC. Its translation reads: CASSTSGRAFETQYF.